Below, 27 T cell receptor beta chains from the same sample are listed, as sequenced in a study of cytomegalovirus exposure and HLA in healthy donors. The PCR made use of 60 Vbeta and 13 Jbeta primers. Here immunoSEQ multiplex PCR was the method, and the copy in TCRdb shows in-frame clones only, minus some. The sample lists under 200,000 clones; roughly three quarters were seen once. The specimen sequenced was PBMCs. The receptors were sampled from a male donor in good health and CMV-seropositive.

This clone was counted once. In DNA, the CDR3 is TGTGCCAGCAGCAAAGAACGTAGGTCCAGGGGCCTCTTGAGCTCCTACGAGCAGTACTTC. Its translation: CASSKERRSRGLLSSYEQYF. The genes are TRBV21-1 and TRBJ2-7; the D segment call TRBD1 is taken from the table without a DNA check. TRBV21-1 constitutes a pseudogene. This CDR3 has 20 residues.

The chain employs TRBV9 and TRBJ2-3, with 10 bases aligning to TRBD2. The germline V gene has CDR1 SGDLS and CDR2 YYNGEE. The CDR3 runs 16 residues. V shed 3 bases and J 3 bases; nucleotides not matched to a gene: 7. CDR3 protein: CASSGVAGGGTDTQYF. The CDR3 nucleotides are TGTGCCAGCAGCGGGGTAGCGGGAGGAGGGACAGATACGCAGTATTTT.

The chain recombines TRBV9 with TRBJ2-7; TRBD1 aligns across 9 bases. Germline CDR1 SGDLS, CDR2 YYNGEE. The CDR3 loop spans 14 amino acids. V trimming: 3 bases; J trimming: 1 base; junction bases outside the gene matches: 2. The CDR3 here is CASSEGTGSYEQYF. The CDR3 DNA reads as TGTGCCAGCAGCGAAGGGACAGGGTCCTACGAGCAGTACTTC.

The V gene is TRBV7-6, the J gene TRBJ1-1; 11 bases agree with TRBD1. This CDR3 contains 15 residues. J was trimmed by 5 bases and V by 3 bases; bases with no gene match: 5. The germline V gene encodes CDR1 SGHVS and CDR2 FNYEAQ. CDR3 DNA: TGTGCCAGCAGCTTCGGACAGGGGGCCAGGACTGAAGCTTTCTTT. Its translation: CASSFGQGARTEAFF.

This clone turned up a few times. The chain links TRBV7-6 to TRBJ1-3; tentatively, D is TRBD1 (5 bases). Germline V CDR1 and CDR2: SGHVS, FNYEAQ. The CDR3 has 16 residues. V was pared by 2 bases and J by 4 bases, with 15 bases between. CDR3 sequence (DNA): TGTGCCAGCAGCTTACAAGCCGGGGGTAAGGGAAACACCATATATTTT. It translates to CASSLQAGGKGNTIYF. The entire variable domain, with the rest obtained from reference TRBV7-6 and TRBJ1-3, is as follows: GAGVSQSPRYKVTKRGQDVALRCDPISGHVSLYWYRQALGQGPEFLTYFNYEAQQDKSGLPNDRFSAERPEGSISTLTIQRTEQRDSAMYRCASSLQAGGKGNTIYFGEGSWLTVV.

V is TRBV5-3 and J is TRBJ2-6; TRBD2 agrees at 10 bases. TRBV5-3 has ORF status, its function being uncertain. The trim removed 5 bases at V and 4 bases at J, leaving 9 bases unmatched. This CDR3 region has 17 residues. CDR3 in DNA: TGTGCCAGAAGGGTAAGCGGGAGGGCTCCCGGGGCCAACGTCCTGACTTTC. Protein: CARRVSGRAPGANVLTF.

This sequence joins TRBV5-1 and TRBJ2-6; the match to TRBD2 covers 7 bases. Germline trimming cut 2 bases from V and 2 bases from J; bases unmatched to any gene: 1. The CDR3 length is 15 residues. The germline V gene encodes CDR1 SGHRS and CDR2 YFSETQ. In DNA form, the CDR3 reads TGCGCCAGCAGCTTAAGCGGGACTGGGGCCAACGTCCTGACTTTC. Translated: CASSLSGTGANVLTF.

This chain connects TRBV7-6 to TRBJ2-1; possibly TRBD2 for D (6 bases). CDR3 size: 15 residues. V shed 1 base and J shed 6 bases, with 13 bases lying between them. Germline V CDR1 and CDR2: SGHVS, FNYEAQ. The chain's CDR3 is CASSLVSGPLNEQFF. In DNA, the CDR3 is TGTGCCAGCAGCTTAGTTAGCGGACCTCTCAATGAGCAGTTCTTC.

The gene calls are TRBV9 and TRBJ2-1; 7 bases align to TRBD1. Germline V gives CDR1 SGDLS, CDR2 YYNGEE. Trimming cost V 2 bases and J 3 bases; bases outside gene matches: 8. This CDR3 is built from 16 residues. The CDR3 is CASSVEPGTVYNEQFF. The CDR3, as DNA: TGTGCCAGCAGCGTCGAACCCGGGACAGTCTACAATGAGCAGTTCTTC.

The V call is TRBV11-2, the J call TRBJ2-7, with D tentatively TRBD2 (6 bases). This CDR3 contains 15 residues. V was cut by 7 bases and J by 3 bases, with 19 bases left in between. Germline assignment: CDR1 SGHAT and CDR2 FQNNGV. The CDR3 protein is CASTIESGPFYEQYF. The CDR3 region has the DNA TGTGCCAGCACGATCGAGAGCGGGCCTTTCTACGAGCAGTACTTC. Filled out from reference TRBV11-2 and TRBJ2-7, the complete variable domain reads EAGVAQSPRYKIIEKRQSVAFWCNPISGHATLYWYQQILGQGPKLLIQFQNNGVVDDSQLPKDRFSAERLKGVDSTLKIQPAKLEDSAVYLCASTIESGPFYEQYFGPGTRLTVT.

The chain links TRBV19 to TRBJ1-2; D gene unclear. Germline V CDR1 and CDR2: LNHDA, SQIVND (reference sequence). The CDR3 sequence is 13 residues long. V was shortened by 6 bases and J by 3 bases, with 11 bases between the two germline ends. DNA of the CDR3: TGTGCCAGTAGGACCTTACGGGACTATGGCTACACCTTC. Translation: CASRTLRDYGYTF.

The CDR3 nucleotides read TGTGCCAGCAGAGAACAGGGTTTACGGATCAATGAGCAGTTCTTC. Translated: CASREQGLRINEQFF. The chain links TRBV28 to TRBJ2-1, with a weak D call TRBD1 (6 bases). CDR3 size: 15 residues. The V end was cut by 6 bases, the J end by 6 bases, with 18 bases between. Germline V CDR1 and CDR2: MDHEN, SYDVKM.

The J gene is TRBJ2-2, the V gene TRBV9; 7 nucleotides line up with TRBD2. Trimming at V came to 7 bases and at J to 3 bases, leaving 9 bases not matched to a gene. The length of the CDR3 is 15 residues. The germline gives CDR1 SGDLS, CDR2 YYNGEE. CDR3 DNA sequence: TGTGCCAGCCGGCGGGGGACGGCGGACACCGGGGAGCTGTTTTTT. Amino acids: CASRRGTADTGELFF.

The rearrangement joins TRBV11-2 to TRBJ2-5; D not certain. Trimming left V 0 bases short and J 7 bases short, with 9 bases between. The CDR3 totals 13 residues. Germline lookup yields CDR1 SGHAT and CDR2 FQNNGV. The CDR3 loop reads CASSLDPPRTQYF. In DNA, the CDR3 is TGTGCCAGCAGCTTAGATCCCCCTCGGACCCAGTACTTC.

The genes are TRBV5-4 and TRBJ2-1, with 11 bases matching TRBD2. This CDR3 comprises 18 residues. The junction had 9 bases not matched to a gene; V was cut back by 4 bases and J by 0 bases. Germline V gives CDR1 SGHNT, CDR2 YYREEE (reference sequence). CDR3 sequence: CASSIGLAGPGSYNEQFF. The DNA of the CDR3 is TGTGCCAGCAGCATCGGACTAGCGGGTCCCGGCTCCTACAATGAGCAGTTCTTC.

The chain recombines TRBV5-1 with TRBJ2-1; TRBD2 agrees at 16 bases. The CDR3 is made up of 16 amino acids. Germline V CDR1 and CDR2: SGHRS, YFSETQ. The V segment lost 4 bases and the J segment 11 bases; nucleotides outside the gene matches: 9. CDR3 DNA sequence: TGCGCCAGCAGCCCCGGGACTAGCGGGGGGGCGGAAAAGCAGTTCTTC. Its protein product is CASSPGTSGGAEKQFF.

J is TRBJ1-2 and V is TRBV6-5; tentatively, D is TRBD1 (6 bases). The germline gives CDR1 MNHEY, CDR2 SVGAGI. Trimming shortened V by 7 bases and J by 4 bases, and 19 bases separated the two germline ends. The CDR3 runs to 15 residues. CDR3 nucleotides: TGTGCCAGCACAGAGGCCAGGGGCAGGGGCTATGGCTACACCTTC. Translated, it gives CASTEARGRGYGYTF.

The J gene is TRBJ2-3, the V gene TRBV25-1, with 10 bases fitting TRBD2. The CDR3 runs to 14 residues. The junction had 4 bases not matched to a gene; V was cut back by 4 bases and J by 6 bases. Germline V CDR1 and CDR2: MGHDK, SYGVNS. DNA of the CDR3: TGTGCCAGCAGTGTTAGCGGGGGGCCCGATACGCAGTATTTT. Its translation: CASSVSGGPDTQYF.

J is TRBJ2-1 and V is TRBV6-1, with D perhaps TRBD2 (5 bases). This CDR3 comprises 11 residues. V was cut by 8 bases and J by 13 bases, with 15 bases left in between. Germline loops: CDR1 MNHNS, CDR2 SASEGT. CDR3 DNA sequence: TGTGCCAGCTTTAGCGAGCGTGCTCAGTTCTTC. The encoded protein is CASFSERAQFF.

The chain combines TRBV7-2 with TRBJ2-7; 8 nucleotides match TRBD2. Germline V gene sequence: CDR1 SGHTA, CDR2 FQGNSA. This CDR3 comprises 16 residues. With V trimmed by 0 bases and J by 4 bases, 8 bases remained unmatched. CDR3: CASSLAGAGAIYEQYF. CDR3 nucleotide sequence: TGTGCCAGCAGCTTAGCGGGAGCGGGGGCCATTTACGAGCAGTACTTC.

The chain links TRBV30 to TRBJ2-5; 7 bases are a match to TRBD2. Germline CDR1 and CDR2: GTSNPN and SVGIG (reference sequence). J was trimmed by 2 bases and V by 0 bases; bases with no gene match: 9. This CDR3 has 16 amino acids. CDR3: CAWSVRLADPQETQYF. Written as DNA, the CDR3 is TGTGCCTGGAGTGTACGCCTAGCGGATCCTCAAGAGACCCAGTACTTC.

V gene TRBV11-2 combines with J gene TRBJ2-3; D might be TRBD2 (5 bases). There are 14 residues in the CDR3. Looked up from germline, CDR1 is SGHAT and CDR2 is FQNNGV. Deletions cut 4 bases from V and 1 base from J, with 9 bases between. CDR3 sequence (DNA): TGTGCCAGCAGCTATAACGGGGGCACAGATACGCAGTATTTT. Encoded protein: CASSYNGGTDTQYF.

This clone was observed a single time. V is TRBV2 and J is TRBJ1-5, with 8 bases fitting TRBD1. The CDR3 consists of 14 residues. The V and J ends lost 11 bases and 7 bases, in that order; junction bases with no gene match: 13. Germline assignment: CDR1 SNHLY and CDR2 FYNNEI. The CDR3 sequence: CAEGGAGGSQPQHF. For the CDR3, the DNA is TGTGCCGAGGGAGGCGCAGGGGGCTCCCAGCCCCAGCATTTT.

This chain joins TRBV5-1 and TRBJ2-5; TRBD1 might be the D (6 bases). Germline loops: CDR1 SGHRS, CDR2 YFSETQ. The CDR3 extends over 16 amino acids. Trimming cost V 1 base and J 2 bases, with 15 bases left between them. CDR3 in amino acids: CASSLLGASGQETQYF. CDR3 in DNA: TGCGCCAGCAGCTTGTTGGGGGCATCGGGACAAGAGACCCAGTACTTC. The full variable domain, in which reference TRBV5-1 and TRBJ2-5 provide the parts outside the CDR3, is KAGVTQTPRYLIKTRGQQVTLSCSPISGHRSVSWYQQTPGQGLQFLFEYFSETQRNKGNFPGRFSGRQFSNSRSEMNVSTLELGDSALYLCASSLLGASGQETQYFGPGTRLLVL.

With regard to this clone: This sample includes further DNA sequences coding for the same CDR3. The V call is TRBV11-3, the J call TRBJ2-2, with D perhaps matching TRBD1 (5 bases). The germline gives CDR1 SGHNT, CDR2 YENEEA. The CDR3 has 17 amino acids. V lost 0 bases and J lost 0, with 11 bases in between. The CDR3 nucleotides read TGTGCCAGCAGCTTAGAATTGGGCAGGGCGAACACCGGGGAGCTGTTTTTT. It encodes CASSLELGRANTGELFF.

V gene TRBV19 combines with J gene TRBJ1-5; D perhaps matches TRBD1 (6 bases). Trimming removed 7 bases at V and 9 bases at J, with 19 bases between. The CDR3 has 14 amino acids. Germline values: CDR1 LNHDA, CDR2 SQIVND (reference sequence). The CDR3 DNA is TGTGCCAGTAAGGGGGAGAAGGGGTTTAGGCCCCAGCATTTT. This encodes CASKGEKGFRPQHF.

CDR3 sequence: CASSQLAGSGYEQYF. The CDR3 region has the DNA TGCGCCAGCAGCCAGCTAGCGGGAAGCGGCTACGAGCAGTACTTC. The rearrangement joins TRBV4-1 to TRBJ2-7; 9 bases agree with TRBD2. Germline values: CDR1 MGHRA, CDR2 YSYEKL. Trimming took 3 bases from V and 3 from J; bases not matched to a gene: 6. The CDR3 extends over 15 amino acids.